The present TCR beta chain was sequenced within a study of cytomegalovirus exposure and HLA in healthy donors. Study results and caveats: It was reported that the classifier diagnosed cytomegalovirus status with high specificity and sensitivity in both the original and validation cohorts.

CDR3 length equals 16 residues. Germline V gene lookup returns CDR1 SGHVS and CDR2 FNYEAQ. V was clipped by 2 bases and J by 2 bases, with 13 bases between them. The PCR had 60 Vbeta and 13 Jbeta primers. TCRdb's copy holds only in-frame clones and misses some; the assay was immunoSEQ multiplex PCR. The sample yields around 170,000 clones, about 78% seen once. Comments on this clone: What it binds is unknown.

The sequence derives from a man aged 40-50 years in good health and CMV-seronegative. Material for sequencing was PBMCs. The genes are TRBV7-6 and TRBJ1-3; possibly TRBD1 for D (5 bases). CDR3 bases: TGTGCCAGCAGCTTAAACCCCTCGGGGGCTGGAAACACCATATATTTT. It is translated as CASSLNPSGAGNTIYF.